These T cell receptor beta chains were read from a single sample in a study of post-analysis software for immune sequencing data. TCRdb re-called the PCR reads with MiXCR, one entry per CDR3 protein. The sample records roughly 800,000 distinct CDR3 sequences, 25% to 30% being singletons. The sample was blood. Receptors were obtained from a girl aged 5 to 17 with multiple sclerosis. CDR3s include the opening cysteine and the closing phenylalanine or tryptophan. Each record gives: D gene, clone size, V gene, J gene, CDR3 protein, CDR3 DNA. D genes are given only for firm matches. Rows give clone size only sometimes, using once, few, many, or a class for an expanded clone.

D: TRBD2
size: NA
V: TRBV15
J: TRBJ2-3
CDR3: CATSGGLAGGGTQYF
DNA: TGTGCCACCAGCGGTGGACTAGCGGGGGGTGGTACGCAGTATTTT

D: NA
size: few
V: TRBV7-2
J: TRBJ2-7
CDR3: CARSVSQRGPPSYEQYF
DNA: TGTGCCAGAAGCGTTTCCCAGCGCGGGCCGCCCTCCTACGAGCAGTACTTC

D: TRBD2
size: NA
V: TRBV7-6
J: TRBJ2-3
CDR3: CASSLVAGEADTQYF
DNA: TGTGCCAGCAGCTTAGTGGCGGGAGAAGCAGATACGCAGTATTTT

D: NA
size: NA
V: TRBV2
J: TRBJ2-7
CDR3: CASSETWGYEQYF
DNA: TGTGCCAGCAGTGAGACGTGGGGGTACGAGCAGTACTTC

D: NA
size: NA
V: TRBV6-2/TRBV6-3
J: TRBJ2-2
CDR3: CASGIAVNTGELFF
DNA: TGTGCCAGCGGAATAGCGGTGAACACCGGGGAGCTGTTTTTT

D: NA
size: once
V: TRBV20-1
J: TRBJ1-5
CDR3: CSARPGAAQPQHF
DNA: TGCAGTGCCCGCCCGGGGGCCGCTCAGCCCCAGCATTTT

D: TRBD1
size: few
V: TRBV7-9
J: TRBJ1-4
CDR3: CASSLVSRGRANEKLFF
DNA: TGTGCCAGCAGCTTAGTGTCCAGGGGGCGAGCTAATGAAAAACTGTTTTTT

D: TRBD2
size: NA
V: TRBV5-1
J: TRBJ2-1
CDR3: CASSLRSGGAEQFF
DNA: TGCGCCAGCAGCTTGCGTAGCGGGGGAGCTGAGCAGTTCTTC

D: TRBD2
size: NA
V: TRBV20-1
J: TRBJ2-1
CDR3: CSEWGRLAGDPLGDKQFF
DNA: TGCAGTGAGTGGGGGAGACTAGCGGGAGATCCTCTGGGGGATAAGCAGTTCTTC

D: TRBD1
size: NA
V: TRBV29-1
J: TRBJ2-3
CDR3: CRPDRAFEDTQYF
DNA: TGCCGCCCAGACAGGGCTTTCGAAGATACGCAGTATTTT

D: NA
size: few
V: TRBV20-1
J: TRBJ1-5
CDR3: CSARGGRGRSNQPQHF
DNA: TGCAGTGCTAGGGGGGGGCGCGGAAGGAGCAATCAGCCCCAGCATTTT